The source of this TCR beta chain is a study of CD8 T cells in ankylosing spondylitis. This clonotype occurred a few times. Its antigen remains unknown. Quantitative 5'-RACE was performed with molecular barcodes, and it yielded the TCR beta libraries. TCRdb processed the 5' RACE reads anew with MiXCR; each CDR3 protein has one entry. The sample yields nearly 350,000 distinct CDR3 sequences, approximately 15% seen once. The study's findings and limits: What seemed typical of ankylosing spondylitis blood was a TCR beta motif built from roughly eight highly homologous variants. Disease-linked clones were CD8+ and relatively rare in peripheral blood. Reportedly, matched ankylosing spondylitis synovial fluid was significantly enriched for disease-linked clones.

The CDR3 contains 15 residues. The ends lost 6 bases at V and 5 bases at J; junction bases unmatched: 9. CDR1 is DFQATT, CDR2 SNEGSKA, per germline (reference sequence). The chain carries TRBV20-1 and TRBJ2-3; TRBD1 aligns across 12 bases. The receptor's source is a male donor with ankylosing spondylitis or in good health (not recorded which). Material: blood, either unsorted or a sorted T cell fraction (not recorded which). The CDR3 nucleotides read TGCAGTGCACGCCGGGACAGGGGGCGAGGAGATACGCAGTATTTT. It codes for CSARRDRGRGDTQYF.